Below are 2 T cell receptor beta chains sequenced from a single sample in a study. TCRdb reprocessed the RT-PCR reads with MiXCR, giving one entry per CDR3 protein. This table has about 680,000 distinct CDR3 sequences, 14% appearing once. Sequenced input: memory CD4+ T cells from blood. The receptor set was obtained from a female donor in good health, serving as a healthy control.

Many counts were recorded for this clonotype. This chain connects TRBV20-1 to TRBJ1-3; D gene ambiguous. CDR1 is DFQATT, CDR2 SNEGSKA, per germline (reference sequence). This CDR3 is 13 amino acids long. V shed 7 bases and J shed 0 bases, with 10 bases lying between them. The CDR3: CSVTRDSGNTIYF. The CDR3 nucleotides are TGCAGTGTAACGAGAGACTCTGGAAACACCATATATTTT.

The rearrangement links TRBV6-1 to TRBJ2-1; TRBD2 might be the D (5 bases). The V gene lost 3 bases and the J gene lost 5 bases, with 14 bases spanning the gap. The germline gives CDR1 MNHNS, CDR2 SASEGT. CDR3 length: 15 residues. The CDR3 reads CASSEAGHINNEQFF. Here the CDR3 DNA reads TGTGCCAGCAGTGAGGCGGGTCACATTAACAATGAGCAGTTCTTC.